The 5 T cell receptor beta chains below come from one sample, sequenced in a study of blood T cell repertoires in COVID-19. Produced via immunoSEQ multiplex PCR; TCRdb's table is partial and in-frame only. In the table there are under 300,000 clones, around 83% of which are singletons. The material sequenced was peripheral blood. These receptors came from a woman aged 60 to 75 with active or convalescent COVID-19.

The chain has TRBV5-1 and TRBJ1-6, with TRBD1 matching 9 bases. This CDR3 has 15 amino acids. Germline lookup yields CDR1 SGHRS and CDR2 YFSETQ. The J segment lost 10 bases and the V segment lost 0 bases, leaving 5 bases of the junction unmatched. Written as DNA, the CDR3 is TGCGCCAGCAGCTTGGGGACAGGGGTTGGATCACCCCTCCACTTT. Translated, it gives CASSLGTGVGSPLHF.

CDR3 protein: CASSFGGDYGYTF. In DNA form, the CDR3 reads TGTGCCAGCAGCTTCGGGGGAGACTATGGCTACACCTTC. The chain recombines TRBV5-4 with TRBJ1-2; a possible D gene is TRBD1 (5 bases). V lost 2 bases, J lost 3 bases, and 8 bases lay in between. Germline CDR1 is SGHNT and CDR2 is YYREEE (reference sequence). The CDR3 runs to 13 residues.

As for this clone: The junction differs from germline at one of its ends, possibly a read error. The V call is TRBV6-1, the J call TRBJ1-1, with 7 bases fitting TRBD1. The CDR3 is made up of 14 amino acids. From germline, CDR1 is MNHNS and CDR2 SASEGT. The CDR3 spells CASREGGSDTEAFF. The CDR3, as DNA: TGTGCCAGCAGAGAAGGGGGCTCGGACACTGAAGCTTTCTTT.

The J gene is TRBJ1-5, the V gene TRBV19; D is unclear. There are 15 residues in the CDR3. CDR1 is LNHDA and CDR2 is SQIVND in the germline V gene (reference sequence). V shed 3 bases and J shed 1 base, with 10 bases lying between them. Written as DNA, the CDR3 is TGTGCCAGTAGTATGGGAGGGCTCAGCAATCAGCCCCAGCATTTT. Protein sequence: CASSMGGLSNQPQHF.

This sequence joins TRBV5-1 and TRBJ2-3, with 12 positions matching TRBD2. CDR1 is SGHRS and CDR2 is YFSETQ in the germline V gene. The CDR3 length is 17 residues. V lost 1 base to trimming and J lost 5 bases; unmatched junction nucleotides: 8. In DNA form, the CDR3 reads TGCGCCAGCAGCTTGTCCTCTAGCGGGGGGGCGCGAGATACGCAGTATTTT. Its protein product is CASSLSSSGGARDTQYF.